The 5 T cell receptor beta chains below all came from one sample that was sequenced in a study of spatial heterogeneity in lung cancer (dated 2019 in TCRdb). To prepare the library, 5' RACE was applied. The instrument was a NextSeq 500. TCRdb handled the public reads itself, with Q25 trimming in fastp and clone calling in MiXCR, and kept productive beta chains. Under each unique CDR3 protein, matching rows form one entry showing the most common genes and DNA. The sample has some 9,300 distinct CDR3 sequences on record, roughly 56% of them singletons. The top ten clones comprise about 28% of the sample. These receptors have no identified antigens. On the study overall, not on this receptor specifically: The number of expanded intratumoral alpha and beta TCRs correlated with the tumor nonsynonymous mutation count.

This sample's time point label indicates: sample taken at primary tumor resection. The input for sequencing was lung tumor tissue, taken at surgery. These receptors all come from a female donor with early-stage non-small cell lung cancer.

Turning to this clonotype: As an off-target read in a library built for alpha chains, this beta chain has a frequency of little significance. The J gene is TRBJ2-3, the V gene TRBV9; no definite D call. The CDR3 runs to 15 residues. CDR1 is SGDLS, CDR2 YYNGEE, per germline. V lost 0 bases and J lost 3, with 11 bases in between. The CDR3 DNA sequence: TGTGCCAGCAGCGTAGAGAGTCTCCCAACAGATACGCAGTATTTT. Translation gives CASSVESLPTDTQYF.

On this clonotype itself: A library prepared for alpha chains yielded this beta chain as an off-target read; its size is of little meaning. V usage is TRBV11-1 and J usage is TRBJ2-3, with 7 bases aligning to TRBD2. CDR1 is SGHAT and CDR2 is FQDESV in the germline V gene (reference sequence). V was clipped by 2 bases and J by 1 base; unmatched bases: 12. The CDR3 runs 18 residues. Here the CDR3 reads CASSLQPPERGRTDTQYF. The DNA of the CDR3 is TGTGCCAGCAGCTTACAACCCCCCGAGCGGGGTCGCACAGATACGCAGTATTTT.

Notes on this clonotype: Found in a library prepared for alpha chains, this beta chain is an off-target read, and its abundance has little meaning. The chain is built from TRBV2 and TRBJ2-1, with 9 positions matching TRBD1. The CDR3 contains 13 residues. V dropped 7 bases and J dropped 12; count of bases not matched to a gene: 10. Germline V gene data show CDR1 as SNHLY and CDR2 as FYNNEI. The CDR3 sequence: CASNTYGQGWQFF. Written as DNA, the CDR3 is TGTGCCAGCAATACCTATGGACAGGGGTGGCAGTTCTTC.

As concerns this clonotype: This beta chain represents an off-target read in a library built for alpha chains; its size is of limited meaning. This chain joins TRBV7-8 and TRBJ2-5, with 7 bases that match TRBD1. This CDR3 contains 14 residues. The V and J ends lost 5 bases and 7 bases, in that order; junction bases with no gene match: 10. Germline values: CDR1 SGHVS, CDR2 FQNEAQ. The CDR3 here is CASSNPTGAGTQYF. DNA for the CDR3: TGTGCCAGCAGCAACCCCACAGGGGCCGGGACCCAGTACTTC.

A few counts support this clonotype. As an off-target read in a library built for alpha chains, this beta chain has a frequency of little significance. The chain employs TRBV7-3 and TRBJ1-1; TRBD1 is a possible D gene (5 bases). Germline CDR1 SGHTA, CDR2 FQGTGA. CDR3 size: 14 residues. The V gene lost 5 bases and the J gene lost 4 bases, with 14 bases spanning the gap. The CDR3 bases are TGTGCCAGCAGCCCGATGAGGGGAAGCACTGAAGCTTTCTTT. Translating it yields CASSPMRGSTEAFF.